This T cell receptor (beta chain) was profiled in a study of patients and donors after allogeneic stem cell transplantation. TCRdb redid the calling of the RT-PCR reads with MiXCR, one entry per CDR3 protein. In the table there are approximately 200,000 distinct CDR3 sequences, around two fifths of which are singletons. V was clipped by 7 bases and J by 0 bases; unmatched bases: 3. In germline, CDR1 is SQVTM, CDR2 ANQGSEA. CDR3 length equals 13 residues. The origin of this receptor is a human donor who was either an allogeneic HSCT recipient or a stem cell or donor lymphocyte infusion donor (not recorded which). It is not recorded whose cells these are; they may come from a transplant donor. What was sequenced was blood, either unsorted or a sorted T cell fraction (not recorded which). The chain couples TRBV29-1 to TRBJ2-7, with 10 bases that match TRBD2. The CDR3 coding sequence is TGCAGCGGTGCTAGCGGGAGCTCCTACGAGCAGTACTTC. Translation gives CSGASGSSYEQYF.